A selection of T cell receptor beta chains follows, all from one sample in a study of control samples from healthy donors and cancer patients. Sequencing was performed with immunoSEQ multiplex PCR; in TCRdb, only in-frame clones are kept and a portion is missing. The sample records approximately 76,000 clones, around 84% being singletons. Sequencing was done on a sample of PBMCs. These TCRs come from a man in his fifties or sixties with head and neck cancer. CDR3s include the opening cysteine and the closing phenylalanine or tryptophan. The D gene is left open where the match is weak. The size field is filled for only some rows; it gives once, few, many or a size class.

TRBJ2-2,-,-,TRBV18,TGTGCCAGCTCTTTATACGGCGGGCTAGATGCACCCGGGGAGCTGTTTTTT,CASSLYGGLDAPGELFF
TRBJ2-1,-,-,TRBV7-9,TGTGCCAGCAGCCCGCTCCGGGACATACGGTTGATCGATGAGCAGTTCTTC,CASSPLRDIRLIDEQFF
TRBJ2-1,-,-,TRBV29-1,TGTGTGGCCACTGGGAGCTCCTACAATGAGCAGTTCTTC,CVATGSSYNEQFF
TRBJ2-7,-,few,TRBV10-3,TGTGCCATCAGTTTTTCGGGGGAGGCCAACTACGAGCAGTACTTC,CAISFSGEANYEQYF
TRBJ1-4,TRBD1,-,TRBV6-6,TGTGCCAGCAGTTACCCTGGACAGGGGCCTAATGAAAAACTGTTTTTT,CASSYPGQGPNEKLFF
TRBJ1-5,-,few,TRBV28,TGTGCCAGCAGAGTTGGTGGGGGGGGGCCCCAAGGGCCCCAGCATTTT,CASRVGGGGPQGPQHF
TRBJ1-2,-,once,TRBV6-5,TGTGCCAGCAGTTACCGGGTCGGCTATGGCTACACCTTC,CASSYRVGYGYTF
TRBJ2-7,-,-,TRBV7-6,TGTGCCAGCAGCTTAGCCAGGACAGGGGAAAGGGCTAGCGGGCTCTCCTACGAGCAGTACTTC,CASSLARTGERASGLSYEQYF
TRBJ2-2,TRBD2,few,TRBV5-1,TGCGCCAGCAAAGCGGGAGGGAACACCGGGGAGCTGTTTTTT,CASKAGGNTGELFF
TRBJ2-1,-,once,TRBV6-4,TGTGCCAGCAGTGAGGGGGGGCGTTCCTACAATGAGCAGTTCTTC,CASSEGGRSYNEQFF
TRBJ2-1,-,-,TRBV5-1,TGCGCCAGCAGCTTGGCTACGACCGCCGCCTACAATGAGCAGTTCTTC,CASSLATTAAYNEQFF
TRBJ2-4,-,once,TRBV7-6,TGTGCCAGCAGCCCAGACTTGGGCAAAAACATTCAGTACTTC,CASSPDLGKNIQYF
TRBJ2-3,-,-,TRBV18,TGTGCCAGCTCACCACTGGACAGATTAAGCACAGATACGCAGTATTTT,CASSPLDRLSTDTQYF
TRBJ1-2,-,-,TRBV28,TGTGCCAGCACTACAGGGTACTCTGGCTACACCTTC,CASTTGYSGYTF
TRBJ2-7,TRBD1,-,TRBV5-1,TGCGCCAGCAGCTTGGGCGGGACAGGGCCCCACGAGCAGTACTTC,CASSLGGTGPHEQYF
TRBJ1-1,-,few,TRBV5-1,TGCGCCAGCAGAGACGGGACTCGGGCTTTCTTT,CASRDGTRAFF
TRBJ2-7,-,-,TRBV27,TGTGCCAGCAGTTTAAAAGGCTCCTACGAGCAGTACTTC,CASSLKGSYEQYF
TRBJ1-1,-,-,TRBV6-1,TGTGCCAGCAGTGAAGTCCGGACAGCTTTCTTT,CASSEVRTAFF
TRBJ2-3,TRBD1,few,TRBV19,TGTGCCAGTAGTATTGGGACAGGGGGCATGGATACGCAGTATTTT,CASSIGTGGMDTQYF
TRBJ2-3,-,-,TRBV18,TGTGCCAGCTCACCGGCGCGGGAATCGCAGTATTTT,CASSPARESQYF